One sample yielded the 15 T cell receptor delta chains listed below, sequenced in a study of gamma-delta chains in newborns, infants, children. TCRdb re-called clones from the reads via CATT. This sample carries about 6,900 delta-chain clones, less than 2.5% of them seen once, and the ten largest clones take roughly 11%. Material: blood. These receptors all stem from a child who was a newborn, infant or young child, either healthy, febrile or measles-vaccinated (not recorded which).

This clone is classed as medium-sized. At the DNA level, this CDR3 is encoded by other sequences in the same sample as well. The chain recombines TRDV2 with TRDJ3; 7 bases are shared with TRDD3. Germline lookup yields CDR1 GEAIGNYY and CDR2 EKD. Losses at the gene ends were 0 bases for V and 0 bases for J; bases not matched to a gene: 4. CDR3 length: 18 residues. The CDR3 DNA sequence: TGTGCCTGTGACACCTGGGGGACGAGCTCCTGGGACACCCGACAGATGTTTTTC. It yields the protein CACDTWGTSSWDTRQMFF.

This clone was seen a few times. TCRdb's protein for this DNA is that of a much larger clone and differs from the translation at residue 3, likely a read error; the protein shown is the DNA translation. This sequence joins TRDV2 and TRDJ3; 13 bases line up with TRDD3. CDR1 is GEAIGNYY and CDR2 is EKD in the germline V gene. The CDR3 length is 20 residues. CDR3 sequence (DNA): TGTGCCAGTGACTCGGTACTGGGGGATACGAGCTCCTGGGACACCCGACAGATGTTTTTC. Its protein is CASDSVLGDTSSWDTRQMFF.

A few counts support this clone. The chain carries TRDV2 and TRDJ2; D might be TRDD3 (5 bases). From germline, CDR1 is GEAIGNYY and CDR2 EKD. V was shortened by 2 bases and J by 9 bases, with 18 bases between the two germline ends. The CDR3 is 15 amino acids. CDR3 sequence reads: CACDILRDGPTQLFF. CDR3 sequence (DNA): TGTGCCTGTGACATACTGAGGGATGGGCCAACACAACTCTTCTTT.

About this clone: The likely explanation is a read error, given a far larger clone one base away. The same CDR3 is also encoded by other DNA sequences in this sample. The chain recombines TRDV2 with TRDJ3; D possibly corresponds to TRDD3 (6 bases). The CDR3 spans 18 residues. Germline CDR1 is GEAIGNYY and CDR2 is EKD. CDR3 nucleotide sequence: TGTGCCTGCGACACCGCGGGGGGAAGTTCCTGGGACACCCGACAGATGTTTTTC. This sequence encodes CACDTAGGSSWDTRQMFF.

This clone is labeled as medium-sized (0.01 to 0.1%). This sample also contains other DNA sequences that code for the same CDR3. The DNA of the CDR3 is TGTGCCTGTGACACTGGGGGATTTCAGAGCTCCTGGGACACCCGACAGATGTTTTTC. Amino acids: CACDTGGFQSSWDTRQMFF. The chain combines TRDV2 with TRDJ3, with 8 positions matching TRDD3. The germline V gene has CDR1 GEAIGNYY and CDR2 EKD. V trimming: 1 base; J trimming: 0 bases; junction bases outside the gene matches: 7. The CDR3 runs to 19 residues.

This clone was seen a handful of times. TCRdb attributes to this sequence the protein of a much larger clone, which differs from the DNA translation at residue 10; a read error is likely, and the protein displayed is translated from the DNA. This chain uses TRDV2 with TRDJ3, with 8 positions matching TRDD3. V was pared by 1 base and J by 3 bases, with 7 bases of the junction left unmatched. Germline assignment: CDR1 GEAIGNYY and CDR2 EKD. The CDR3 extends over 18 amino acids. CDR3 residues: CACDTGYGSFWDTRQMFF. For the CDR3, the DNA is TGTGCCTGTGACACGGGATACGGGAGCTTCTGGGACACCCGACAGATGTTTTTC.

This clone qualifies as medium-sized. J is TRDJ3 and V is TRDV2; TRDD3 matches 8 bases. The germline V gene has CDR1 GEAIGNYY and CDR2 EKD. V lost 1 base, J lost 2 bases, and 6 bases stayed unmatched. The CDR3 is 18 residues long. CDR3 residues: CACDTIGGLTWDTRQMFF. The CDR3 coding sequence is TGTGCCTGTGACACTATTGGGGGATTGACCTGGGACACCCGACAGATGTTTTTC.

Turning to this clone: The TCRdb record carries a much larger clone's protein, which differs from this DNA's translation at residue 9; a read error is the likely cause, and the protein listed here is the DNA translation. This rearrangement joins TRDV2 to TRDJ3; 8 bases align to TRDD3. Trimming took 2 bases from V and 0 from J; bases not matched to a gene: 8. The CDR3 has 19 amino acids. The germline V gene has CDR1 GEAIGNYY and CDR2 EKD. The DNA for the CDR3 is TGTGCCTGTGACAAAGTACTGGGGGGTAGCTCCTGGGACACCCGACAGATGTTTTTC. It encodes CACDKVLGGSSWDTRQMFF.

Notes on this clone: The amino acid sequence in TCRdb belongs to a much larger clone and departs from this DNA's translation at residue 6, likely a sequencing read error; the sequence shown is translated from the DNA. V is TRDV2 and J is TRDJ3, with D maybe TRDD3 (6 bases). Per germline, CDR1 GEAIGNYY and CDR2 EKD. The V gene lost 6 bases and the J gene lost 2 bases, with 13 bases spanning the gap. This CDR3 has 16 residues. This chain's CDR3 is CACTGRYPWDTRQMFF. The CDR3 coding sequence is TGTGCCTGTACTGGGAGATACCCCTGGGACACCCGACAGATGTTTTTC.

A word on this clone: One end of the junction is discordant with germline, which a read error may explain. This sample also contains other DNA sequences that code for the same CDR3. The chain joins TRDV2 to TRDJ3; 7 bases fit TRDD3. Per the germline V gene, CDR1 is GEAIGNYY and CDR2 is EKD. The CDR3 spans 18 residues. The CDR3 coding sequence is TGTGCCTGTGACACCTGGGGGAGCCGCTCCTGGGACACCCGGCAGATGTTTTTC. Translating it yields CACDTWGSRSWDTRQMFF.

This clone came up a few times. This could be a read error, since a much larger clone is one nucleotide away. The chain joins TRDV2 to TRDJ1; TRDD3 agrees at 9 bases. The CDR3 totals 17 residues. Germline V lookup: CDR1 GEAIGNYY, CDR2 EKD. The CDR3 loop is CACDTILGIRDTDKLTF. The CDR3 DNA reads TGTGCCTGTGACACGATACTGGGGATACGGGACACCGATAAACTCACCTTT.

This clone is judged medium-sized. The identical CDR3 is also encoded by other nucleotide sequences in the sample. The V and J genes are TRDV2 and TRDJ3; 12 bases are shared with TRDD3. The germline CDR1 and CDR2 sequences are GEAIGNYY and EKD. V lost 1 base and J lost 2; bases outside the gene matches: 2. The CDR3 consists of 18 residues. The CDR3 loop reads CACDTLGDTPWDTRQMFF. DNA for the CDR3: TGTGCCTGTGACACACTGGGGGATACTCCCTGGGACACCCGACAGATGTTTTTC.

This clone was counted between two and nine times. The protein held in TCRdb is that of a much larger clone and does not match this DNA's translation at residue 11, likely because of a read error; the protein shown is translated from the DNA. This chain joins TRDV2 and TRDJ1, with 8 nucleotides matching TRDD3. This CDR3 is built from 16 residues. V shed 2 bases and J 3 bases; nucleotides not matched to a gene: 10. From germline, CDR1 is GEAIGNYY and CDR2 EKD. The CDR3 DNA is TGTGCCTGTGACATACTGGGGGCCAGCTACGCCGATAAACTCATCTTT. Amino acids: CACDILGASYADKLIF.

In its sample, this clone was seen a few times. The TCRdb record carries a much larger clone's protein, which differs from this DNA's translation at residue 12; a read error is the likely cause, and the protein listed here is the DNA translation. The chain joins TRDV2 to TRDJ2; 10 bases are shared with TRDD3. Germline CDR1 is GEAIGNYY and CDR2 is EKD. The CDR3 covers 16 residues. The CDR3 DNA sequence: TGTGCCTGTGACAAAATGGGGGATACTTTGACAGAACAACTCTTCTTT. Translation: CACDKMGDTLTEQLFF.

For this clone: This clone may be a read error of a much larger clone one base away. The CDR3: CACDGGLGDTLWWSWDTRQMFF. DNA of the CDR3: TGTGCCTGTGACGGGGGACTGGGGGATACCCTCTGGTGGTCCTGGGACACCCGACAGATGTTTTTC. This chain links TRDV2 with TRDJ3; 12 nucleotides agree with TRDD3. The CDR3 is 22 residues long. CDR1 is GEAIGNYY, CDR2 EKD, per germline. The ends lost 3 bases at V and 1 base at J; junction bases unmatched: 15.